This T cell receptor beta chain was retrieved from a study of shared clonotypes between healthy human individuals. Study-level findings and limits: Shared across a few donors were 4% to 6% of the naive CD4 clonotypes.

The data were produced by immunoSEQ multiplex PCR, yet TCRdb's version contains in-frame clones alone and is incomplete. The table includes approximately 2,000,000 clones, roughly 90% detected once. The germline V gene has CDR1 SGHAT and CDR2 FQNNGV. The CDR3 spans 16 residues. Between the trimmed V and J ends, which lost 4 bases and 0 bases, there was a span of 16 bases. A note on this clone: Its target is not known.

The TCR originated in a man aged 18 to 30 in good health. Some clones in this sample may be carry-over from other donors' samples. The V gene is TRBV11-2, the J gene TRBJ2-7; a possible D gene is TRBD2 (5 bases). The sample taken for sequencing was naive CD4+ T cells from PBMCs. Subset defined: CD45RA+ positively selected. CDR3 DNA sequence: TGTGCCAGCAGCTCGGGGTTGCATCCAGGCTCCTACGAGCAGTACTTC. It encodes CASSSGLHPGSYEQYF.